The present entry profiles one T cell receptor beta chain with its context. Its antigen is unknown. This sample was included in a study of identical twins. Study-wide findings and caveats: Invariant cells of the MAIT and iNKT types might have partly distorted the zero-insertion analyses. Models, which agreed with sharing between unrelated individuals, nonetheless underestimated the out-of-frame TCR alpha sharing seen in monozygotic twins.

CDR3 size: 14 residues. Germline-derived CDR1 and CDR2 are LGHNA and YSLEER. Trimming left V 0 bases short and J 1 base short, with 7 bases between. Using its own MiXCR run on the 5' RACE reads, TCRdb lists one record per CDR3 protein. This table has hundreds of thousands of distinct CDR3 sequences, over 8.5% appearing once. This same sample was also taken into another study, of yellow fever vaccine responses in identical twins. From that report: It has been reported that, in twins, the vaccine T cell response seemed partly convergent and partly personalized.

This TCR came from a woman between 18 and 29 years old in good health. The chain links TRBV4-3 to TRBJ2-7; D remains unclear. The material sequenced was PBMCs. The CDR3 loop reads CASSQEFSSYEQYF. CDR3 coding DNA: TGCGCCAGCAGCCAAGAATTCAGTTCCTACGAGCAGTACTTC.